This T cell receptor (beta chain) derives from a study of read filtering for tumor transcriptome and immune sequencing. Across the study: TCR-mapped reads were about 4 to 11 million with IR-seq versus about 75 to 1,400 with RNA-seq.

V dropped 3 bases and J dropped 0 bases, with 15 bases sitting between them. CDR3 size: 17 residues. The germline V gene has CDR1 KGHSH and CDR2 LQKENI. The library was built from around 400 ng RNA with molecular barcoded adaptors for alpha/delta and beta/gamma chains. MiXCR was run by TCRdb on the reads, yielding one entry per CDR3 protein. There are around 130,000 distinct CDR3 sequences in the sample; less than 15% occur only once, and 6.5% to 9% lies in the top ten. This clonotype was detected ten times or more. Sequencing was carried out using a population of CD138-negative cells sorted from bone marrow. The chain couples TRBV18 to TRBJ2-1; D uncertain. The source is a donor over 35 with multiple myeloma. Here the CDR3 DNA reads TGTGCCAGCTCACCGACCTTCGGGCGGAGCTCCTACAATGAGCAGTTCTTC. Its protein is CASSPTFGRSSYNEQFF.